This note documents a single T cell receptor beta chain sequence. The antigen is not known. This specimen comes from a study of glioma-infiltrating T cells after dendritic cell vaccination. On the study more broadly: Glioblastoma patients came from Phase I and II dendritic cell vaccination trials. Overall study results and limits: Complete blood and tumor specimen sets were limited to few patients.

Time point here: after dendritic cell vaccination, including at tumor progression/relapse. The immunoSEQ assay amplified TCRB CDR3 from up to roughly 2 ug DNA. Sequenced by immunoSEQ multiplex PCR; TCRdb stores in-frame clones only, minus some. The sample lists tens of thousands of clones; about 80% were seen once. The CDR3 is 11 amino acids. Germline lookup yields CDR1 MNHNY and CDR2 SVGAGI (reference sequence). V was trimmed by 6 bases and J by 4 bases, leaving 7 bases between them. The sequenced sample was blood, obtained after dendritic cell vaccination. This TCR was sampled from a human donor with glioblastoma. V and J are TRBV6-6 and TRBJ2-7, with D perhaps matching TRBD2 (5 bases). CDR3 nucleotide sequence: TGTGCCAGCAGGTCGGGGTACGAGCAGTACTTC. Its protein is CASRSGYEQYF.